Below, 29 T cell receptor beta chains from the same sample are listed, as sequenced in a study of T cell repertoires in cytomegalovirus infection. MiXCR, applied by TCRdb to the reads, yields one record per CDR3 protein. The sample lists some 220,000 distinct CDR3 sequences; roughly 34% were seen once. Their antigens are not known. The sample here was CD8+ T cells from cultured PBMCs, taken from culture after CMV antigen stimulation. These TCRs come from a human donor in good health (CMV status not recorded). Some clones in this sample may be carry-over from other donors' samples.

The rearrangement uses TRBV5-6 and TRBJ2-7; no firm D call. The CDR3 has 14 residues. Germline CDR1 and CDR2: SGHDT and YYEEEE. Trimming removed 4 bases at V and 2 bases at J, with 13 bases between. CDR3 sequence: CASSPAWEAYEQYF. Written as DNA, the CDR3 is TGTGCCAGCAGCCCGGCCTGGGAAGCCTACGAGCAGTACTTC.

CDR3 bases: TGTGCCAGCAGCTCTCAGCGGGGGGCGATATACGAGCAGTACTTC. It translates to CASSSQRGAIYEQYF. The J gene is TRBJ2-7, the V gene TRBV7-9, with TRBD2 matching over 9 bases. Germline-derived CDR1 and CDR2 are SEHNR and FQNEAQ (reference sequence). The CDR3 extends over 15 amino acids. V lost 4 bases to trimming and J lost 4 bases; unmatched junction nucleotides: 8.

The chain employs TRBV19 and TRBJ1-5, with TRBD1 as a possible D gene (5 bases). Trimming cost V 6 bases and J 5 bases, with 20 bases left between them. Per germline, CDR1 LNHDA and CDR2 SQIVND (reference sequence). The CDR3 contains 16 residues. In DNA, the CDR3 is TGTGCCAGTAGACCCCCGGGACCAAGGACGGATCAGCCCCAGCATTTT. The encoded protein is CASRPPGPRTDQPQHF.

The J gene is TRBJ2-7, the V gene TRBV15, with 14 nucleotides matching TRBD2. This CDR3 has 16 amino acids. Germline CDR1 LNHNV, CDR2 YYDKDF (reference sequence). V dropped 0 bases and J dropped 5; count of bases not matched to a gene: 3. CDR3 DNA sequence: TGTGCCACCAGCAGAGACGGACTAGCGGGAGGCCACGAGCAGTACTTC. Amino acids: CATSRDGLAGGHEQYF.

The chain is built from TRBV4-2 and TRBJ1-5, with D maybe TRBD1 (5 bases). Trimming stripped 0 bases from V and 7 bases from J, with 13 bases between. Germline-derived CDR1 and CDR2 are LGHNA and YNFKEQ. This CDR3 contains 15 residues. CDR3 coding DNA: TGTGCCAGCAGCCAAGATCTCGGGGCTGAGCAGCCCCAGCATTTT. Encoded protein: CASSQDLGAEQPQHF.

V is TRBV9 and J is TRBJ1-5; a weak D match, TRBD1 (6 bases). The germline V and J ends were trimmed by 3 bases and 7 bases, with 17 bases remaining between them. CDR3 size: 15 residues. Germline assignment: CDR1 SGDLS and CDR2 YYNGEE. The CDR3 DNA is TGTGCCAGCAGCGCCAGCGGGGGGCAAGGCCAGCCCCAGCATTTT. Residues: CASSASGGQGQPQHF.

CDR3 in DNA: TGTGCCAGCAGCTTAGGAGCGGCGCCTGAAGCTTTCTTT. Its translation is CASSLGAAPEAFF. The chain combines TRBV7-9 with TRBJ1-1; D is undetermined. Trimming pared 1 base from V and 6 bases from J, leaving 9 bases between. Per germline, CDR1 SEHNR and CDR2 FQNEAQ (reference sequence). There are 13 residues in the CDR3.

The CDR3 reads CASLDGTGNEKLFF. CDR3 nucleotide sequence: TGTGCCAGCCTGGACGGGACAGGGAATGAAAAACTGTTTTTT. The chain couples TRBV2 to TRBJ1-4; 9 positions match TRBD1. The V segment lost 8 bases and the J segment 5 bases; nucleotides outside the gene matches: 6. Germline V gene lookup returns CDR1 SNHLY and CDR2 FYNNEI. This CDR3 has 14 amino acids.

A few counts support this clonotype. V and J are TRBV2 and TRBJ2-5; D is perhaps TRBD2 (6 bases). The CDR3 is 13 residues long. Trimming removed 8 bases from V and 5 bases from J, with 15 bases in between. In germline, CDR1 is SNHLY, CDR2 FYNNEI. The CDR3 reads CASPPRGEETQYF. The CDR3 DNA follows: TGTGCCAGCCCTCCGCGGGGTGAGGAGACCCAGTACTTC.

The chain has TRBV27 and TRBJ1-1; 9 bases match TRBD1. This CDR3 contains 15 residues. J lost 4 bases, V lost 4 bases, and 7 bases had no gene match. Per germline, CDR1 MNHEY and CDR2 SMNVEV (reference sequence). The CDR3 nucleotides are TGTGCCAGCAGTTCAACAGGGGGCGTAGGCACTGAAGCTTTCTTT. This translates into CASSSTGGVGTEAFF.

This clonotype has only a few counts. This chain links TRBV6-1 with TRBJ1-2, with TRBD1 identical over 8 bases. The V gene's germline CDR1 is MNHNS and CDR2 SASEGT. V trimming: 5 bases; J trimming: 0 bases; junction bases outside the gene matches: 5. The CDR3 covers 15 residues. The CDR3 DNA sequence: TGTGCCAGCAGTCGACAGGACAGGGCTAACTATGGCTACACCTTC. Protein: CASSRQDRANYGYTF.

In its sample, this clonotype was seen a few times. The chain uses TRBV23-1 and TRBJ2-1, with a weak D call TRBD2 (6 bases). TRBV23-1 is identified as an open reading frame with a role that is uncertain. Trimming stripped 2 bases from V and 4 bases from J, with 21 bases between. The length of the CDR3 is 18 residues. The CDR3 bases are TGCGCCAGCAGTCAAAAACACGGGACTCGCACTTTTTACAATGAGCAGTTCTTC. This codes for CASSQKHGTRTFYNEQFF.

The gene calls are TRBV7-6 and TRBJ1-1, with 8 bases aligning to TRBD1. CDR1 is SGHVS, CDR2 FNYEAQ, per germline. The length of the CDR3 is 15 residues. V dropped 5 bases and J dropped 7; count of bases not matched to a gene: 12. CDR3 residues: CASSAPGRGQDEAFF. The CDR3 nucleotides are TGTGCCAGCAGCGCGCCGGGCAGGGGGCAAGATGAAGCTTTCTTT.

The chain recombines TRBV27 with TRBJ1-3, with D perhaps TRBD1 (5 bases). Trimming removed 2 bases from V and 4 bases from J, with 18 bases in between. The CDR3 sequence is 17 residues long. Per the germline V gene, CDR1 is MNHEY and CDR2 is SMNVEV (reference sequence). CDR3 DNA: TGTGCCAGCAGTTTACGGGGACTGAAAGTTCCCGGAAACACCATATATTTT. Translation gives CASSLRGLKVPGNTIYF.

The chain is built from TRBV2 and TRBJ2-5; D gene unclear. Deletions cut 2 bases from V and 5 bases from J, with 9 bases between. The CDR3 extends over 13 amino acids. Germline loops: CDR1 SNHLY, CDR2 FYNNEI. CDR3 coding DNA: TGTGCCAGCAGTGAACAGCCCGGGGAGACCCAGTACTTC. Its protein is CASSEQPGETQYF.

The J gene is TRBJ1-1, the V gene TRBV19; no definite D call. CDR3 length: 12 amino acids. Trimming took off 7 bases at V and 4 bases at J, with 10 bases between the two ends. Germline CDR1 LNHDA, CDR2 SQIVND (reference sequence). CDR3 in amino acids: CASMGGVTEAFF. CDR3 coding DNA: TGTGCCAGTATGGGTGGGGTCACTGAAGCTTTCTTT.

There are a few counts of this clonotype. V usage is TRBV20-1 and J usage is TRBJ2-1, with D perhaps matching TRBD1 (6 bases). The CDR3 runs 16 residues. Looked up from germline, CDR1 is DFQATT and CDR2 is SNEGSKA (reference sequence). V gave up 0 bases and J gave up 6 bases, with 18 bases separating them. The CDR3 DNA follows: TGCAGTGCTAGAGATTTCTCCATTGGGGGCTCCAATGAGCAGTTCTTC. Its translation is CSARDFSIGGSNEQFF.

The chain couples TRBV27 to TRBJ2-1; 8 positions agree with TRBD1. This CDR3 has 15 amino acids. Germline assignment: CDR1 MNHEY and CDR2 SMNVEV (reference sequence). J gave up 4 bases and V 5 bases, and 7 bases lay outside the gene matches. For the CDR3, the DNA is TGTGCCAGCAGTACCACCGGGACAGGATACAATGAGCAGTTCTTC. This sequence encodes CASSTTGTGYNEQFF.

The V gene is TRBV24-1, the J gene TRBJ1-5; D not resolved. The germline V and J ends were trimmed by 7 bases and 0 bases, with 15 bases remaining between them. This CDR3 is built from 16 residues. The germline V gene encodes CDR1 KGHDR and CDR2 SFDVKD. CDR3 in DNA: TGTGCCACCAGGAGTCCTGGAGGGAGTAGCAATCAGCCCCAGCATTTT. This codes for CATRSPGGSSNQPQHF.

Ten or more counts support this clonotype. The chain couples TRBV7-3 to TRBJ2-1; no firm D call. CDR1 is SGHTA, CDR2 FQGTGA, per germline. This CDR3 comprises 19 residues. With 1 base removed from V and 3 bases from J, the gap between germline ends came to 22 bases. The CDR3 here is CASSLNLRRSPGYYNEQFF. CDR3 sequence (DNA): TGTGCCAGCAGCTTAAACCTACGGCGGAGCCCCGGGTACTACAATGAGCAGTTCTTC.

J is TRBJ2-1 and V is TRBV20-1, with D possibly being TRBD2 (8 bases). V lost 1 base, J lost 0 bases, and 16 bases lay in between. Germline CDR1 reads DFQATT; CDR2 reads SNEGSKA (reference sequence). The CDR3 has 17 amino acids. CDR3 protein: CSARGREGAVSYNEQFF. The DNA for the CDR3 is TGCAGTGCTAGAGGTCGGGAGGGGGCGGTCTCCTACAATGAGCAGTTCTTC.

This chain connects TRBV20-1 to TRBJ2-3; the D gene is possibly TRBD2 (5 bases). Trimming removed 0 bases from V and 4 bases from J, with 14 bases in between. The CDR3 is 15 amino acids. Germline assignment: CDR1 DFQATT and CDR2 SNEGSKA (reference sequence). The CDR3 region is CSAREDEGWADTQYF. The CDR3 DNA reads TGCAGTGCTAGAGAGGATGAGGGTTGGGCAGATACGCAGTATTTT.

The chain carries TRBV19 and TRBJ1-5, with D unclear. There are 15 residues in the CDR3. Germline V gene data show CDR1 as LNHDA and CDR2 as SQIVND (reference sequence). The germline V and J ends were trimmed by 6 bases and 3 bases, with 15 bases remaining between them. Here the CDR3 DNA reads TGTGCCAGTAGATCGACACTTCGGGTCAATCAGCCCCAGCATTTT. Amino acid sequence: CASRSTLRVNQPQHF.

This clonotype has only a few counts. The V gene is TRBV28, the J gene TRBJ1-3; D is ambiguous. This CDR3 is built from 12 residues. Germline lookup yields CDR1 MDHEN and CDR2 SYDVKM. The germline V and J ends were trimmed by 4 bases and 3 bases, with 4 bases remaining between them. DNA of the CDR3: TGTGCCAGCAGTTCGGGTGGAAACACCATATATTTT. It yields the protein CASSSGGNTIYF.

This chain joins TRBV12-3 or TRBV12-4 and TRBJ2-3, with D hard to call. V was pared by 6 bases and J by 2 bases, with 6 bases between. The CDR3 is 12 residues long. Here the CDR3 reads CASRYHTDTQYF. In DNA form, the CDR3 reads TGTGCCAGCAGGTACCACACAGATACGCAGTATTTT.

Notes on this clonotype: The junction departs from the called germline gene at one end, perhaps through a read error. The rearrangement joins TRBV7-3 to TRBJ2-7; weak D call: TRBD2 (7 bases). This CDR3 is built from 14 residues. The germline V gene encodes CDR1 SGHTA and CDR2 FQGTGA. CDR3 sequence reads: CANSPEGGQYEQYF. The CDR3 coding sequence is TGTGCCAACAGCCCCGAGGGGGGGCAATACGAGCAGTACTTC. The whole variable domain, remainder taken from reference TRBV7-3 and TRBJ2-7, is GAGVSQTPSNKVTEKGKYVELRCDPISGHTALYWYRQSLGQGPEFLIYFQGTGAADDSGLPNDRFFAVRPEGSVSTLKIQRTERGDSAVYLCANSPEGGQYEQYFGPGTRLTVT.

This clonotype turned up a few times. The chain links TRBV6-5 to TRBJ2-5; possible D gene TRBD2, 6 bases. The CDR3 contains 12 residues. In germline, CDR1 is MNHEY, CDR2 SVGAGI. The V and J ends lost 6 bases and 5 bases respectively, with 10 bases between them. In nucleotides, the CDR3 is TGTGCCAGCAGGGGGGGATTGGAGACCCAGTACTTC. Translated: CASRGGLETQYF.

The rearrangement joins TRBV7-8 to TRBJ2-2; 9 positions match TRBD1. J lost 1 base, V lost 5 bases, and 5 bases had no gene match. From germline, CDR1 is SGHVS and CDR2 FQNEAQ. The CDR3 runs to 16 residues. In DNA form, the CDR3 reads TGTGCCAGCAGCATAGGGACAGGGTGGAACACCGGGGAGCTGTTTTTT. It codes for CASSIGTGWNTGELFF.

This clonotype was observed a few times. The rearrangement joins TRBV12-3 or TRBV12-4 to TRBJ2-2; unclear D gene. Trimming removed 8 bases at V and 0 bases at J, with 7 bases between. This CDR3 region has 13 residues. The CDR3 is CASARPNTGELFF. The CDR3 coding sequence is TGTGCCAGCGCAAGGCCGAACACCGGGGAGCTGTTTTTT.